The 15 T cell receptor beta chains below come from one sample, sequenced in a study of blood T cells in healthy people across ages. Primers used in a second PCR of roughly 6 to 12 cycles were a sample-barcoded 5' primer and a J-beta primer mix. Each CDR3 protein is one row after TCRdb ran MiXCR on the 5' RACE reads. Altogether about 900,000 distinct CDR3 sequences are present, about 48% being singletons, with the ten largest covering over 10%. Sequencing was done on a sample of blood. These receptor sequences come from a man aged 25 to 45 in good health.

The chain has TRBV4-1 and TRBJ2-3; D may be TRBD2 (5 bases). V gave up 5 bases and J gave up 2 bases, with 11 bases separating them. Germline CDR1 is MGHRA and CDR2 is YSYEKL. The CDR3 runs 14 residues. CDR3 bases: TGCGCCAGCAGCTACCGGGAAGTCACAGATACGCAGTATTTT. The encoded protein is CASSYREVTDTQYF.

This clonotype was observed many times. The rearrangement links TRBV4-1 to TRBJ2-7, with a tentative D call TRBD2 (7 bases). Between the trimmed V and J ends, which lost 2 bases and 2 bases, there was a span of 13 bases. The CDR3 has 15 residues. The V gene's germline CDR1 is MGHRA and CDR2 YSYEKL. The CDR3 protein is CASSQSEGGAYEQYF. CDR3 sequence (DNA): TGCGCCAGCAGCCAAAGTGAGGGGGGGGCCTACGAGCAGTACTTC.

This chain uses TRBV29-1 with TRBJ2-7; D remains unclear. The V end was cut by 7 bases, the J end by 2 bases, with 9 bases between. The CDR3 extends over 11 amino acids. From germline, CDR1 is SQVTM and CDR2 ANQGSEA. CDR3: CSAAKTYEQYF. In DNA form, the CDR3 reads TGCAGCGCTGCAAAGACCTACGAGCAGTACTTC.

CDR3 in DNA: TGTGCCATCAGTGGTGTGGGTTCCTCTGGAAACACCATATATTTT. Its translation: CAISGVGSSGNTIYF. The chain recombines TRBV10-3 with TRBJ1-3; unclear D gene. The V end was cut by 4 bases, the J end by 0 bases, with 10 bases between. CDR1 ENHRY and CDR2 SYGVKD come from the germline V gene. The CDR3 totals 15 residues.

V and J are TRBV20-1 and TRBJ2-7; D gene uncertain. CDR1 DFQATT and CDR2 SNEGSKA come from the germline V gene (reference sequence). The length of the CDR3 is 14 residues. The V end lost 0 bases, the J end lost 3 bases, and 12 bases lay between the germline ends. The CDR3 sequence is CSARDAVLVYEQYF. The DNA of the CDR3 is TGCAGTGCTAGAGACGCTGTATTGGTCTACGAGCAGTACTTC.

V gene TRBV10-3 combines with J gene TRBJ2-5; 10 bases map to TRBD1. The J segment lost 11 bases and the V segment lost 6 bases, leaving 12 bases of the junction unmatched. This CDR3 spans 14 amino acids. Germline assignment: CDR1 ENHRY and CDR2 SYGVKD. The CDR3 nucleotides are TGTGCCATCAGGTCCGGGACAGGGGTTAAAGAGCAGTACTTC. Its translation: CAIRSGTGVKEQYF.

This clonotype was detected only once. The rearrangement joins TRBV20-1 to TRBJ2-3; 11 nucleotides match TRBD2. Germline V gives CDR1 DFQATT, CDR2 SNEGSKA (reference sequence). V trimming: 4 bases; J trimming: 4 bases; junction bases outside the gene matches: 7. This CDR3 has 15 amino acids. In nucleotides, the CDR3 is TGCAGTGCTACAACTAGCGGGAGACAATCAGATACGCAGTATTTT. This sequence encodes CSATTSGRQSDTQYF.

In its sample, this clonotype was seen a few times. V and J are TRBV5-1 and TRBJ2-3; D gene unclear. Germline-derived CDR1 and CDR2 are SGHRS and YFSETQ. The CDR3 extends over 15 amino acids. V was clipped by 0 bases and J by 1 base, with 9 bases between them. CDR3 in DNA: TGCGCCAGCAGCTTGGGTCTCCTGGGCACAGATACGCAGTATTTT. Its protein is CASSLGLLGTDTQYF.

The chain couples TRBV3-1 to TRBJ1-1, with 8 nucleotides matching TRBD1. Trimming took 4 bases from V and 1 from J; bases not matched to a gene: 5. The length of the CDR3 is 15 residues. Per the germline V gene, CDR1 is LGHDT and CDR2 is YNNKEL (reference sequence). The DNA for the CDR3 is TGTGCCAGCAGCCGAAGACAGGGGAAGAACACTGAAGCTTTCTTT. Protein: CASSRRQGKNTEAFF.

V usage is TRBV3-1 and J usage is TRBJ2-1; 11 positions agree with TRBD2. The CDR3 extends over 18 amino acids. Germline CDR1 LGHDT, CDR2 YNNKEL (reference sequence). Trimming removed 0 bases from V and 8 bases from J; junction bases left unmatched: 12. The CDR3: CASSQEIATSGEGDEQFF. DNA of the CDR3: TGTGCCAGCAGCCAAGAGATCGCGACTAGCGGGGAAGGGGATGAGCAGTTCTTC.

The CDR3 protein is CASSVVEQFTEAFF. CDR3 nucleotide sequence: TGTGCCAGCAGCGTAGTGGAACAGTTCACTGAAGCTTTCTTT. The gene calls are TRBV9 and TRBJ1-1; D unresolved. This CDR3 region has 14 residues. Trimming took off 0 bases at V and 4 bases at J, with 10 bases between the two ends. Germline V gene sequence: CDR1 SGDLS, CDR2 YYNGEE.

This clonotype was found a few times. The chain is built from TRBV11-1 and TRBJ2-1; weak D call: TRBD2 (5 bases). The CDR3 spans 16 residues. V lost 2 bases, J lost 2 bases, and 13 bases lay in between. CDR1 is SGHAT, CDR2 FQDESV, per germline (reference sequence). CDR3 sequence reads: CASSLLRGVAYNEQFF. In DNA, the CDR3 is TGTGCCAGCAGCTTACTCCGGGGTGTAGCCTACAATGAGCAGTTCTTC.

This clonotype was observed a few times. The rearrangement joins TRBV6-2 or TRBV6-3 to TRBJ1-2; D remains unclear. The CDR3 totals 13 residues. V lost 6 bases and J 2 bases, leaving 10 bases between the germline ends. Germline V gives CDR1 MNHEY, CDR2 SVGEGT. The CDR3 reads CASSPALNYGYTF. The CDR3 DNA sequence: TGTGCCAGCAGCCCGGCTTTAAACTATGGCTACACCTTC.

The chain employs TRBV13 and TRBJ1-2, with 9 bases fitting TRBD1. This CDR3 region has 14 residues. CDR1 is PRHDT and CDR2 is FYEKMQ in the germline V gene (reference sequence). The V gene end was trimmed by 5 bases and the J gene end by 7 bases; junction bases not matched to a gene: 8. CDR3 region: CASSRRDRARGYTF. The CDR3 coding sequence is TGTGCCAGCAGCCGCCGGGACAGGGCGCGTGGCTACACCTTC.

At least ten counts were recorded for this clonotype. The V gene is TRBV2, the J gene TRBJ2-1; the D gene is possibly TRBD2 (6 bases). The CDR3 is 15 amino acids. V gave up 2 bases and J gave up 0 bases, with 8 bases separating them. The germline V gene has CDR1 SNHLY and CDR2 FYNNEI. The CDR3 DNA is TGTGCCAGCAGTGAAATGGGGGGCTCCTACAATGAGCAGTTCTTC. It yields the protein CASSEMGGSYNEQFF.